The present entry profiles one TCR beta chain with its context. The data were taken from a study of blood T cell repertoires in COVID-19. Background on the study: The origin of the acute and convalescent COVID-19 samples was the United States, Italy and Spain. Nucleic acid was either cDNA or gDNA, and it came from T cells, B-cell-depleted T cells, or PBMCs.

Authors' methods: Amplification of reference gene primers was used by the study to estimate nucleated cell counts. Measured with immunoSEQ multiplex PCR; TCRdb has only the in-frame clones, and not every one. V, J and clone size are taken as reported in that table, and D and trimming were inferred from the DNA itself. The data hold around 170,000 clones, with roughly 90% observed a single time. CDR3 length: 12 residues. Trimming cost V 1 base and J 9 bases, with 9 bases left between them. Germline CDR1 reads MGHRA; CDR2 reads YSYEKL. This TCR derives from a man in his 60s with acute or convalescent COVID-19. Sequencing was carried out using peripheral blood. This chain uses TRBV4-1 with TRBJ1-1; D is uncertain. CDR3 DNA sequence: TGCGCCAGCAGCCAAGGAACGGGTCAAGCTTTCTTT. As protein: CASSQGTGQAFF.